This record concerns one T cell receptor beta chain sequence. The sample belongs to a study of T-cell reconstitution after alpha-beta-depleted transplantation in children. Trimming cost V 0 bases and J 6 bases, with 11 bases left between them. Germline assignment: CDR1 LGHNA and CDR2 YSLEER. The CDR3 extends over 15 amino acids. Unique molecular identifiers were used in preparing the TCRbeta library. TCRdb processed the PCR reads anew with MiXCR; each CDR3 protein has one entry. The sample yields hundreds of thousands of distinct CDR3 sequences, roughly 18% seen once. The rearrangement joins TRBV4-3 to TRBJ2-2; tentatively, D is TRBD1 or TRBD2 (5 bases each). The clonotype originates from a male patient under 10 years old who had a stem cell transplant for acute lymphoblastic leukemia, so the T cells may come from the graft donor. This material consisted of PBMCs, mostly from graft donor cells, taken 360 days after TCRalphabeta/CD19-depleted stem cell transplant. CDR3 DNA sequence: TGCGCCAGCAGCCAAGATATGGGGGTTCCCGGGGAGCTGTTTTTT. It is translated as CASSQDMGVPGELFF.